This is a list of T cell receptor beta chains from one sample in a study of CD8 T cells in ankylosing spondylitis. In TCRdb, the 5' RACE reads were re-called with MiXCR into one record per CDR3 protein. Here the sample spans fewer than 750,000 distinct CDR3 sequences, 15% to 20% being singletons. The sample comprised blood, either unsorted or a sorted T cell fraction (not recorded which). The receptors originated from a male donor with ankylosing spondylitis. CDR3s include the opening cysteine and the closing phenylalanine or tryptophan. A D gene is named only where the DNA matches it firmly. Size is omitted from some rows. Given values are once, few, many or a class for expanded clones.

>NA|TRBJ2-7|many|TRBV24-1
CATRGAWSHEQYF
TGTGCCACCAGAGGGGCGTGGAGCCACGAGCAGTACTTC
>TRBD1|TRBJ2-2|NA|TRBV5-6
CASSPTDRDNTGELFF
TGTGCCAGCAGCCCCACCGACAGGGATAACACCGGGGAGCTGTTTTTT
>TRBD1|TRBJ1-1|NA|TRBV20-1
CSASGTGFNTEAFF
TGCAGTGCTAGCGGGACAGGGTTTAACACTGAAGCTTTCTTT
>NA|TRBJ1-6|few|TRBV21-1
CASSSRDRGGWSSPLHF
TGTGCCAGCAGCTCCCGGGACAGGGGGGGATGGAGTTCACCCCTCCACTTT
>TRBD1|TRBJ1-1|NA|TRBV12-3/TRBV12-4
CASSPPPGTGGMGTEAFF
TGTGCCAGCAGTCCCCCCCCCGGGACAGGGGGCATGGGCACTGAAGCTTTCTTT
>NA|TRBJ1-1|NA|TRBV18
CASSPAVNTEAFF
TGTGCCAGCTCACCTGCGGTAAACACTGAAGCTTTCTTT
>NA|TRBJ1-2|NA|TRBV10-3
CAISEPTVPHPPHYGYTF
TGTGCCATCAGTGAGCCCACAGTACCGCACCCCCCTCACTATGGCTACACCTTC
>NA|TRBJ2-1|few|TRBV27
CASTPDGYEQFF
TGTGCCAGCACTCCCGATGGGTATGAGCAGTTCTTC
>TRBD2|TRBJ2-2|NA|TRBV11-2
CASSLVLAGATGELFF
TGTGCCAGCAGCTTAGTACTAGCGGGAGCTACCGGGGAGCTGTTTTTT
>NA|TRBJ1-6|few|TRBV4-1
CASSQDPWGTDNSPLHF
TGCGCCAGCAGCCAAGACCCCTGGGGAACTGATAATTCACCCCTCCACTTT
>TRBD2|TRBJ2-1|NA|TRBV24-1
CATSDSGLAGGQEQFF
TGTGCCACCAGTGACTCGGGACTAGCGGGAGGACAGGAGCAGTTCTTC